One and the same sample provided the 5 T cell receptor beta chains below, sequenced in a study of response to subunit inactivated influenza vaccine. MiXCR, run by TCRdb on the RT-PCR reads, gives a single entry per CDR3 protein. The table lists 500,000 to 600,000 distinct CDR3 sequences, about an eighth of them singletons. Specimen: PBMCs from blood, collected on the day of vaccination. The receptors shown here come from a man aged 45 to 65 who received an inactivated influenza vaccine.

The CDR3 DNA sequence: TGCAGTGCTCAAGGATCCCCCCCAGATACGCAGTATTTT. Translated: CSAQGSPPDTQYF. The rearrangement uses TRBV20-1 and TRBJ2-3, with D unclear. Germline lookup yields CDR1 DFQATT and CDR2 SNEGSKA (reference sequence). CDR3 length equals 13 residues. V was shortened by 5 bases and J by 4 bases, with 13 bases between the two germline ends.

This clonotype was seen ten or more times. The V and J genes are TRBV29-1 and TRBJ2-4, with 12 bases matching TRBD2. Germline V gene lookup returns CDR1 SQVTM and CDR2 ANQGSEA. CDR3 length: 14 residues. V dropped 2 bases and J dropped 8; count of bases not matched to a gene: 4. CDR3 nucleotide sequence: TGCAGCGTTGAAAGGACTAGCGGGATTGACATTCAGTACTTC. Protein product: CSVERTSGIDIQYF.

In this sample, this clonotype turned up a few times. The CDR3 here is CASSLGAGGPGETQYF. In DNA, the CDR3 is TGTGCCAGCAGCTTAGGAGCGGGAGGGCCGGGAGAGACCCAGTACTTC. The V call is TRBV11-2, the J call TRBJ2-5; 10 positions match TRBD2. This CDR3 is 16 amino acids long. Germline CDR1 and CDR2: SGHAT and FQNNGV. V was clipped by 1 base and J by 4 bases; unmatched bases: 6.

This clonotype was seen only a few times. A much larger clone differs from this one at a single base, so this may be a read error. The chain's CDR3 is CASQDGTHEQYF. In nucleotides, the CDR3 is TGTGCCAGCCAAGATGGAACCCACGAGCAGTACTTC. The chain carries TRBV5-4 and TRBJ2-7; D gene unclear. Looked up from germline, CDR1 is SGHNT and CDR2 is YYREEE (reference sequence). Trimming left V 7 bases short and J 5 bases short, with 13 bases between. CDR3 length: 12 residues.

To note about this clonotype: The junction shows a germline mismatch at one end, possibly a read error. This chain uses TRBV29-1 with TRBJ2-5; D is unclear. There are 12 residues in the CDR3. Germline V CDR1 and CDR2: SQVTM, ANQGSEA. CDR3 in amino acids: CSVDRNQGTQYF. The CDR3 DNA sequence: TGCAGCGTTGACCGGAACCAAGGGACCCAGTACTTC.